These 20 T cell receptor beta chains share one sample of origin, sequenced in a study of OX40 agonist ivuxolimab in advanced cancers. The protocol was immunoSEQ multiplex PCR, while the TCRdb copy is restricted to in-frame clones and leaves out a portion. This table has some 50,000 clones, 75% to 80% appearing once. The sequencing used CD4+ or CD8+ T cells sorted from blood, collected in a trial of the OX40 agonist ivuxolimab. The receptors were gathered from an adult with an advanced solid tumor such as melanoma, head and neck, liver or kidney cancer.

The chain has TRBV18 and TRBJ2-2; the match to TRBD2 covers 9 bases. The CDR3 length is 17 residues. Germline V gives CDR1 KGHSH, CDR2 LQKENI. The junction had 8 bases not matched to a gene; V was cut back by 2 bases and J by 4 bases. The DNA for the CDR3 is TGTGCCAGCTCACCAATCGCGGGAGGGCCTAGCACCGGGGAGCTGTTTTTT. Translated, it gives CASSPIAGGPSTGELFF.

V is TRBV6-1 and J is TRBJ2-7; D might be TRBD2 (5 bases). Germline lookup yields CDR1 MNHNS and CDR2 SASEGT. Trimming removed 6 bases at V and 4 bases at J, with 10 bases between. The CDR3 contains 12 residues. CDR3 sequence (DNA): TGTGCCAGCAGCCGAGGGAGTTACGAGCAGTACTTC. This encodes CASSRGSYEQYF.

The J gene is TRBJ2-1, the V gene TRBV5-1, with D hard to call. Looked up from germline, CDR1 is SGHRS and CDR2 is YFSETQ. Trimming removed 0 bases at V and 7 bases at J, with 5 bases between. The CDR3 totals 12 residues. DNA for the CDR3: TGCGCCAGCAGCTTGGGAAGGAATGAGCAGTTCTTC. Its translation: CASSLGRNEQFF.

The rearrangement links TRBV19 to TRBJ2-5; tentatively, D is TRBD1 (6 bases). The CDR3 totals 14 residues. Germline CDR1 LNHDA, CDR2 SQIVND (reference sequence). Trimming left V 2 bases short and J 4 bases short, with 11 bases between. This CDR3 reads CASSILGAAETQYF. As DNA, the CDR3 is TGTGCCAGTAGTATACTGGGGGCCGCAGAGACCCAGTACTTC.

The V call is TRBV18, the J call TRBJ2-5; TRBD2 matches at 9 bases. Trimming at V came to 8 bases and at J to 4 bases, leaving 20 bases not matched to a gene. CDR1 and CDR2 from the germline V gene are KGHSH and LQKENI. This CDR3 comprises 18 residues. The CDR3 region is CASLTGGGRASIGETQYF. CDR3 DNA sequence: TGTGCCAGCCTCACCGGGGGCGGGAGGGCCTCCATCGGAGAGACCCAGTACTTC.

J is TRBJ2-1 and V is TRBV5-1, with D perhaps matching TRBD1 (5 bases). Germline V gene data show CDR1 as SGHRS and CDR2 as YFSETQ. Trimming removed 0 bases at V and 6 bases at J, with 13 bases between. CDR3 length: 15 residues. CDR3 protein: CASSLGQTRTNEQFF. The CDR3 bases are TGCGCCAGCAGCTTGGGACAGACCCGGACCAATGAGCAGTTCTTC. Complete variable domain (other parts from reference TRBV5-1 and TRBJ2-1): KAGVTQTPRYLIKTRGQQVTLSCSPISGHRSVSWYQQTPGQGLQFLFEYFSETQRNKGNFPGRFSGRQFSNSRSEMNVSTLELGDSALYLCASSLGQTRTNEQFFGPGTRLTVL.

V is TRBV10-2 and J is TRBJ2-5, with a possible D match to TRBD1 (5 bases). The DNA end lines up better with TRBJ2-7; the J call may be wrong. Per germline, CDR1 WSHSY and CDR2 SAAADI. The CDR3 loop spans 14 amino acids. As DNA, the CDR3 is TGCGCCAGCAGAGGGGCGAGATTTGTCTACGAGCAGTACTTC. It codes for CASRGARFVYEQYF.

This clone was recorded only once. The same CDR3 can be traced to other DNA sequences in this sample. Here the CDR3 DNA reads TGTGCCAGCAGCTTAGTAGTGAACACTGAAGCTTTCTTT. Protein product: CASSLVVNTEAFF. The chain carries TRBV7-8 and TRBJ1-1; D is uncertain. Germline V gives CDR1 SGHVS, CDR2 FQNEAQ. This CDR3 contains 13 residues. V lost 1 base, J lost 0 bases, and 3 bases lay in between.

V and J are TRBV5-4 and TRBJ2-3, with 8 bases lining up with TRBD2. Per the germline V gene, CDR1 is SGHNT and CDR2 is YYREEE (reference sequence). With 0 bases clipped from V and 11 bases from J, the junction kept 8 bases outside the gene matches. The length of the CDR3 is 14 residues. CDR3 region: CASSLVGRAGGQYF. The DNA for the CDR3 is TGTGCCAGCAGCTTGGTCGGGAGGGCCGGTGGGCAGTATTTT.

This chain uses TRBV27 with TRBJ1-5, with D possibly matching TRBD1 (5 bases). V lost 2 bases, J lost 0 bases, and 8 bases lay in between. This CDR3 contains 15 residues. In germline, CDR1 is MNHEY, CDR2 SMNVEV (reference sequence). For the CDR3, the DNA is TGTGCCAGCAGTTTACAGGGTTATAGCAATCAGCCCCAGCATTTT. Translation gives CASSLQGYSNQPQHF.

This clone was observed a handful of times. V usage is TRBV10-3 and J usage is TRBJ2-5; the D is unclear. This CDR3 contains 14 residues. V gave up 0 bases and J gave up 4 bases, with 9 bases separating them. Germline V lookup: CDR1 ENHRY, CDR2 SYGVKD. CDR3 DNA: TGTGCCATCAGTGAGTCGTCTAGTCGAGAGACCCAGTACTTC. It yields the protein CAISESSSRETQYF.

V usage is TRBV4-1 and J usage is TRBJ1-5; D is possibly TRBD1 (6 bases). CDR1 and CDR2 from the germline V gene are MGHRA and YSYEKL. Trimming took off 0 bases at V and 6 bases at J, with 12 bases between the two ends. This CDR3 region has 15 residues. In DNA, the CDR3 is TGCGCCAGCAGCCAAGATCTCAGGGGCACTCAGCCCCAGCATTTT. This sequence encodes CASSQDLRGTQPQHF.

CDR3 bases: TGTGCCAGCTCACCGACACACTCGGGCGAAAAACTGTTTTTT. Its translation is CASSPTHSGEKLFF. This sequence joins TRBV18 and TRBJ1-4, with D hard to call. Trimming pared 3 bases from V and 8 bases from J, leaving 13 bases between. Germline CDR1 and CDR2: KGHSH and LQKENI. There are 14 residues in the CDR3.

The V and J genes are TRBV7-9 and TRBJ2-1, with unresolved D. CDR1 and CDR2 from the germline V gene are SEHNR and FQNEAQ (reference sequence). This CDR3 contains 14 residues. The V and J ends lost 11 bases and 0 bases respectively, with 14 bases between them. CDR3 in amino acids: CAETDSSSYNEQFF. The CDR3 DNA follows: TGTGCCGAGACCGACTCCTCCTCCTACAATGAGCAGTTCTTC.

V and J are TRBV27 and TRBJ1-1; 9 bases agree with TRBD1. Germline V CDR1 and CDR2: MNHEY, SMNVEV (reference sequence). The CDR3 sequence is 14 residues long. J gave up 5 bases and V 5 bases, and 6 bases lay outside the gene matches. The CDR3 nucleotides read TGTGCCAGCAGTACGACAGGGGGAGGTACTGAAGCTTTCTTT. This encodes CASSTTGGGTEAFF.

This chain joins TRBV30 and TRBJ2-7, with TRBD1 matching over 10 bases. V gave up 4 bases and J gave up 0 bases; unmatched junction bases: 3. The CDR3 sequence is 14 residues long. CDR1 and CDR2 (germline): GTSNPN, SVGIG (reference sequence). This chain's CDR3 is CAWKGQGVSYEQYF. Written as DNA, the CDR3 is TGTGCCTGGAAAGGACAGGGGGTCTCCTACGAGCAGTACTTC.

This chain connects TRBV2 to TRBJ2-3, with D unclear. V was pared by 5 bases and J by 6 bases, with 6 bases between. The CDR3 contains 11 residues. Germline assignment: CDR1 SNHLY and CDR2 FYNNEI. Here the CDR3 reads CASSRADTQYF. CDR3 in DNA: TGTGCCAGCAGTAGGGCGGATACGCAGTATTTT.

The CDR3 DNA reads TGTGCCAGCAGCCCGGACCCTGGGGTCAACACCGGGGAGCTGTTTTTT. It codes for CASSPDPGVNTGELFF. The chain combines TRBV5-6 with TRBJ2-2; unclear D gene. CDR3 size: 16 residues. V lost 4 bases and J 2 bases, leaving 15 bases between the germline ends. Germline loops: CDR1 SGHDT, CDR2 YYEEEE.

This sequence joins TRBV2 and TRBJ1-2, with D tentatively TRBD1 (5 bases). The CDR3 loop spans 12 amino acids. Trimming left V 6 bases short and J 5 bases short, with 10 bases between. Germline V gives CDR1 SNHLY, CDR2 FYNNEI. In DNA, the CDR3 is TGTGCCAGCAGCGGGGGGGGTTATGGCTACACCTTC. This sequence encodes CASSGGGYGYTF.

The chain uses TRBV7-9 and TRBJ1-2; D is unresolved. V gave up 1 base and J gave up 4 bases, with 10 bases separating them. The germline V gene encodes CDR1 SEHNR and CDR2 FQNEAQ (reference sequence). This CDR3 contains 14 residues. The CDR3 coding sequence is TGTGCCAGCAGCTTAGAAGGTTACGGCTATGGCTACACCTTC. Residues: CASSLEGYGYGYTF.